This T cell receptor beta chain was found in a study of identical twins. V lost 5 bases and J 8 bases, leaving 22 bases between the germline ends. The CDR3 is 16 amino acids. This clonotype was observed a few times. The antigen is unknown. Overall study findings and caveats: Within beta out-of-frame sequences, the excess sharing observed between twins was weaker. Modelling approaches yielded underestimates of out-of-frame TCR alpha sharing between monozygotic twins.

Healthy Caucasians, and only they, were the donors. From the 5' RACE reads, TCRdb called clonotypes with MiXCR, one entry per CDR3 protein. Here the sample spans fewer than 250,000 distinct CDR3 sequences, 7.5% being singletons. This sample also appeared in a second study, on yellow fever vaccine responses in identical twins.

V usage is TRBV12-3 or TRBV12-4 and J usage is TRBJ2-1, with D tentatively TRBD1 or TRBD2 (6 bases each). The material sequenced was CD8+ T cells sorted from blood. The origin of this receptor is a woman between 18 and 29 years old in good health. This chain's CDR3 is CASSPPSGERGYEQFF. For the CDR3, the DNA is TGTGCCAGCAGTCCACCCTCGGGGGAAAGGGGGTATGAGCAGTTCTTC.